The 19 T cell receptor beta chains below all came from one sample that was sequenced in a study of blood T cell repertoires in COVID-19. Profiled with immunoSEQ multiplex PCR; TCRdb holds only in-frame clones, not every one. Among 250,000 to 300,000 clones listed, about 88% were seen once. The sequencing input was peripheral blood. The receptors stem from a woman in her thirties or forties who had recovered from COVID-19.

The rearrangement links TRBV11-2 to TRBJ2-7, with 7 bases aligning to TRBD1. Trimming took 5 bases from V and 6 from J; bases not matched to a gene: 4. The CDR3 has 12 amino acids. Germline V gives CDR1 SGHAT, CDR2 FQNNGV. The CDR3 is CASSPTGVEQYV. Written as DNA, the CDR3 is TGTGCCAGCAGCCCAACAGGGGTCGAGCAGTACGTC.

This clone was detected only once. The rearrangement links TRBV28 to TRBJ1-1; D not resolved. This CDR3 spans 12 amino acids. Trimming shortened V by 1 base and J by 7 bases, and 7 bases separated the two germline ends. CDR1 and CDR2 (germline): MDHEN, SYDVKM. The CDR3 spells CASSLLHDEAFF. The CDR3 DNA is TGTGCCAGCAGTTTATTACACGATGAAGCTTTCTTT.

V gene TRBV7-2 combines with J gene TRBJ1-5; 10 bases map to TRBD1. Germline CDR1 is SGHTA and CDR2 is FQGNSA. The ends lost 2 bases at V and 4 bases at J; junction bases unmatched: 5. The CDR3 sequence is 16 residues long. In nucleotides, the CDR3 is TGTGCCAGCAGCTTATACCCGGGACAGGGGAATCAGCCCCAGCATTTT. This gives the protein CASSLYPGQGNQPQHF.

The chain's CDR3 is CASSSRRGGRGEAFF. The CDR3 DNA reads as TGTGCCAGCAGCTCACGACGGGGAGGAAGGGGTGAAGCTTTCTTT. This sequence joins TRBV14 and TRBJ1-1; tentative D call: TRBD1 (5 bases). Germline V lookup: CDR1 SGHDN, CDR2 FVKESK. This CDR3 has 15 residues. Trimming removed 5 bases from V and 7 bases from J, with 20 bases in between.

CDR3 region: CASSEGGLARIYEQFF. CDR3 nucleotide sequence: TGTGCCAGCAGTGAAGGAGGACTAGCAAGGATTTATGAGCAGTTCTTC. The chain uses TRBV2 and TRBJ2-1; TRBD2 aligns across 8 bases. CDR1 is SNHLY, CDR2 FYNNEI, per germline. The CDR3 extends over 16 amino acids. V lost 1 base to trimming and J lost 8 bases; unmatched junction nucleotides: 10.

The chain has TRBV11-3 and TRBJ2-3; 9 bases align to TRBD1. CDR3 length equals 16 residues. Germline V gives CDR1 SGHNT, CDR2 YENEEA. V gave up 1 base and J gave up 6 bases; unmatched junction bases: 8. The CDR3 DNA reads TGTGCCAGCAGCTTAGTTGGACAGGGGCTCTCGGATACGCAGTATTTT. Its protein product is CASSLVGQGLSDTQYF.

J is TRBJ2-5 and V is TRBV5-8, with 7 bases lining up with TRBD1. V shed 2 bases and J 7 bases; nucleotides not matched to a gene: 5. CDR3 length equals 13 residues. The germline V gene encodes CDR1 SGHTS and CDR2 YDEGEE. This chain's CDR3 is CASSFLQGRTQYF. CDR3 DNA sequence: TGTGCCAGCAGCTTCCTACAGGGGCGGACCCAGTACTTC.

The genes are TRBV28 and TRBJ1-3; D not resolved. The V and J ends lost 4 bases and 3 bases respectively, with 10 bases between them. Germline V lookup: CDR1 MDHEN, CDR2 SYDVKM. This CDR3 comprises 14 residues. CDR3 region: CASSSAGLGNTIYF. In DNA, the CDR3 is TGTGCCAGCAGTTCGGCGGGCCTTGGAAACACCATATATTTT.

The chain recombines TRBV2 with TRBJ2-1, with D uncertain. The CDR3 sequence is 13 residues long. V dropped 1 base and J dropped 4 bases, with 5 bases sitting between them. The germline CDR1 and CDR2 sequences are SNHLY and FYNNEI. CDR3 amino acids: CASSEDLYNEQFF. DNA for the CDR3: TGTGCCAGCAGTGAAGACTTATACAATGAGCAGTTCTTC.

The chain is built from TRBV11-2 and TRBJ1-1; unclear D gene. CDR1 is SGHAT and CDR2 is FQNNGV in the germline V gene. Trimming removed 5 bases from V and 0 bases from J, with 10 bases in between. This CDR3 comprises 14 residues. The CDR3 sequence is CASSVTTLNTEAFF. DNA of the CDR3: TGTGCCAGCAGCGTCACGACACTGAACACTGAAGCTTTCTTT.

CDR3 sequence: CATSGPTSGEQFF. The CDR3 DNA is TGTGCCACCAGTGGTCCGACTAGCGGTGAGCAGTTCTTC. This sequence joins TRBV24-1 and TRBJ2-1, with 9 bases identical to TRBD2. CDR3 length equals 13 residues. Trimming took 5 bases from V and 9 from J; bases not matched to a gene: 4. CDR1 and CDR2 (germline): KGHDR, SFDVKD.

This chain links TRBV3-1 (or the pseudogene TRBV3-2) with TRBJ1-4, with a possible D match to TRBD1 (6 bases). V gave up 3 bases and J gave up 4 bases, with 9 bases separating them. The CDR3 length is 14 residues. Per the germline V gene, CDR1 is LGHDT and CDR2 is YNNKEL (reference sequence). The CDR3 loop reads CASSHRGLNEKLFF. CDR3 nucleotide sequence: TGTGCCAGCAGCCACAGGGGTCTTAATGAAAAACTGTTTTTT.

The V and J genes are TRBV11-2 and TRBJ2-7; unclear D gene. In germline, CDR1 is SGHAT, CDR2 FQNNGV. The length of the CDR3 is 13 residues. V lost 0 bases to trimming and J lost 3 bases, with 6 bases between them. CDR3 in DNA: TGTGCCAGCAGCTTAGACCCGGGCTACGAGCAGTACGTC. Its protein product is CASSLDPGYEQYV.

This clone occurred once. J is TRBJ1-2 and V is TRBV5-4; D gene uncertain. The V gene lost 0 bases and the J gene lost 2 bases, with 5 bases spanning the gap. The CDR3 totals 13 residues. The germline V gene has CDR1 SGHNT and CDR2 YYREEE (reference sequence). The CDR3: CASSLERNYGYTF. DNA for the CDR3: TGTGCCAGCAGCTTGGAGAGAAACTATGGCTACACCTTC.

This chain joins TRBV14 and TRBJ1-1, with D possibly matching TRBD1 (6 bases). The CDR3 contains 13 residues. Germline CDR1 and CDR2: SGHDN and FVKESK. Trimming removed 0 bases at V and 10 bases at J, with 12 bases between. As DNA, the CDR3 is TGTGCCAGCAGCCAAGAGTGGGGGCAGGGAGCTTTCTTT. This codes for CASSQEWGQGAFF.

This rearrangement joins TRBV7-9 to TRBJ1-4, with 9 bases identical to TRBD1. Unmatched junction bases numbered 0, after V lost 6 bases and J lost 7 bases. The CDR3 is 12 residues long. Germline V gene sequence: CDR1 SEHNR, CDR2 FQNEAQ (reference sequence). CDR3 loop: CASRDRGEKLFF. In DNA, the CDR3 is TGTGCCAGCAGGGACAGGGGTGAAAAACTGTTTTTT.

V usage is TRBV30 and J usage is TRBJ1-5, with 7 bases that match TRBD1. The germline gives CDR1 GTSNPN, CDR2 SVGIG (reference sequence). The CDR3 is 14 residues long. The trim removed 4 bases at V and 5 bases at J, leaving 8 bases unmatched. Written as DNA, the CDR3 is TGTGCCTGGACAAAGGGGGCTCGGGATCAGCCCCAGCATTTT. This encodes CAWTKGARDQPQHF. The entire variable domain, with the rest obtained from reference TRBV30 and TRBJ1-5, is as follows: SQTIHQWPATLVQPVGSPLSLECTVEGTSNPNLYWYRQAAGRGLQLLFYSVGIGQISSEVPQNLSASRPQDRQFILSSKKLLLSDSGFYLCAWTKGARDQPQHFGDGTRLSIL.

V gene TRBV5-6 combines with J gene TRBJ1-6; D is unresolved. The ends were cut back, 4 bases at V and 13 bases at J, with 15 bases in the middle. Germline CDR1 is SGHDT and CDR2 is YYEEEE. The CDR3 totals 13 residues. The CDR3, as DNA: TGTGCCAGCAGCCATACCAATACTGCTCCCCTCCACTTT. Translated: CASSHTNTAPLHF.

The chain is built from TRBV11-2 and TRBJ2-3; D ambiguous. The CDR3 sequence is 15 residues long. Trimming took 1 base from V and 1 from J, leaving 9 bases between them. Germline CDR1 reads SGHAT; CDR2 reads FQNNGV. The CDR3 nucleotides are TGTGCCAGCAGCTTAGGAGCGACCGGCACAGATACGCAGTATTTT. Encoded protein: CASSLGATGTDTQYF.